These 29 T cell receptor beta chains were all obtained from the same sample, sequenced in a study of blood T cell repertoires in COVID-19. TCRdb's copy holds only in-frame clones and misses some; the assay was immunoSEQ multiplex PCR. The sample consists of under 35,000 clones, around 90% of them appearing once. The sequenced sample consisted of peripheral blood. These receptors all come from a man aged 70 or older with active COVID-19.

This clone showed up just once. CDR3 coding DNA: TGTGCCAGCCGGAGGGGTGGCAATCAGCCCCAGCATTTT. Its protein is CASRRGGNQPQHF. The chain carries TRBV28 and TRBJ1-5; TRBD1 might be the D (5 bases). V was shortened by 8 bases and J by 2 bases, with 10 bases between the two germline ends. Germline CDR1 MDHEN, CDR2 SYDVKM. The CDR3 spans 13 residues.

The rearrangement uses TRBV13 and TRBJ2-5; a possible D gene is TRBD1 (6 bases). Looked up from germline, CDR1 is PRHDT and CDR2 is FYEKMQ (reference sequence). The CDR3 has 17 amino acids. V lost 4 bases and J lost 1, with 19 bases in between. The CDR3 region has the DNA TGTGCCAGCAGCTATGTGACCGGGACAACGTCCCAAGAGACCCAGTACTTC. Residues: CASSYVTGTTSQETQYF.

This clone was seen a few times. V is TRBV7-8 and J is TRBJ2-7; 7 nucleotides align to TRBD2. This CDR3 is built from 15 residues. Germline-derived CDR1 and CDR2 are SGHVS and FQNEAQ. V gave up 5 bases and J gave up 4 bases; unmatched junction bases: 11. This CDR3 reads CASSRGRREYYEQYF. In nucleotides, the CDR3 is TGTGCCAGCAGCCGAGGGCGGCGGGAGTATTACGAGCAGTACTTC. Full variable domain (missing parts from reference TRBV7-8 and TRBJ2-7): GAGVSQSPRYKVAKRGQDVALRCDPISGHVSLFWYQQALGQGPEFLTYFQNEAQLDKSGLPSDRFFAERPEGSVSTLKIQRTQQEDSAVYLCASSRGRREYYEQYFGPGTRLTVT.

The chain employs TRBV6-5 and TRBJ2-3, with D possibly matching TRBD2 (6 bases). This CDR3 is built from 14 residues. Deletions cut 5 bases from V and 5 bases from J, with 14 bases between. Germline-derived CDR1 and CDR2 are MNHEY and SVGAGI. The DNA of the CDR3 is TGTGCCAGCAGTCCCGGGACTGTAGGAGATACGCAGTATTTT. Encoded protein: CASSPGTVGDTQYF.

This chain uses TRBV3-1 (or the pseudogene TRBV3-2) with TRBJ2-7; 10 bases are shared with TRBD1. Germline V gene data show CDR1 as LGHDT and CDR2 as YNNKEL (reference sequence). The V gene end was trimmed by 6 bases and the J gene end by 2 bases; junction bases not matched to a gene: 4. The CDR3 consists of 14 residues. CDR3 residues: CASSLGTGAYEQYF. In DNA form, the CDR3 reads TGTGCCAGCAGTCTCGGGACAGGGGCCTACGAGCAGTACTTC.

This clone was observed a single time. The V gene is TRBV27, the J gene TRBJ1-6; 10 nucleotides match TRBD1. The CDR3 is made up of 20 amino acids. From germline, CDR1 is MNHEY and CDR2 SMNVEV (reference sequence). J was trimmed by 0 bases and V by 5 bases; bases with no gene match: 13. CDR3 sequence (DNA): TGTGCCAGCAGTCCAACAATCTACAGGGACAGGGGCTCCTATAATTCACCCCTCCACTTT. Translated: CASSPTIYRDRGSYNSPLHF.

The chain combines TRBV12-3 or TRBV12-4 with TRBJ2-7; 9 bases agree with TRBD1. J gave up 6 bases and V 5 bases, and 2 bases lay outside the gene matches. This CDR3 spans 12 amino acids. DNA for the CDR3: TGTGCCAGCAGTCTGACAGGGGGCGAGCAGTACTTC. Protein: CASSLTGGEQYF.

The chain links TRBV7-2 to TRBJ1-5; D gene uncertain. The CDR3 loop spans 14 amino acids. Germline V gene data show CDR1 as SGHTA and CDR2 as FQGNSA. Trimming cost V 4 bases and J 6 bases, with 13 bases left between them. The CDR3 DNA reads TGTGCCAGCAGCTCCCAATCTGGCGGTCAGCCCCAGCATTTT. The encoded protein is CASSSQSGGQPQHF.

This sequence joins TRBV6-2 or TRBV6-3 and TRBJ2-7, with D possibly matching TRBD2 (6 bases). CDR1 MNHEY and CDR2 SVGEGT come from the germline V gene. This CDR3 is 15 amino acids long. V lost 0 bases to trimming and J lost 2 bases, with 11 bases between them. CDR3 amino acids: CASSYSPGAPYEQYF. Written as DNA, the CDR3 is TGTGCCAGCAGTTACTCGCCGGGAGCCCCCTACGAGCAGTACTTC.

Only one count was recorded for this clone. The chain employs TRBV5-6 and TRBJ2-7, with D perhaps matching TRBD1 (6 bases). V was shortened by 2 bases and J by 4 bases, with 7 bases between the two germline ends. The CDR3 is made up of 12 amino acids. The germline V gene encodes CDR1 SGHDT and CDR2 YYEEEE. The CDR3 DNA reads as TGTGCCAGCAGCTTAGGGGGTTACGAGCAGTACTTC. It is translated as CASSLGGYEQYF.

Note on this clone: One end of the junction fails to match germline, which may point to a read error. The rearrangement joins TRBV7-2 to TRBJ2-1, with TRBD2 identical over 10 bases. CDR1 SGHTA and CDR2 FQGNSA come from the germline V gene. This CDR3 has 18 amino acids. The CDR3 DNA reads TGTGCCAGCAGCCTAGCGACTACAAGCGGGAGGGCTAAGTATGAGCAGTTCTTC. Its translation: CASSLATTSGRAKYEQFF.

This chain joins TRBV5-5 and TRBJ1-2; 9 bases are a match to TRBD1. J lost 7 bases, V lost 3 bases, and 7 bases had no gene match. The CDR3 is 14 residues long. The germline V gene encodes CDR1 SGHKS and CDR2 YYEKEE (reference sequence). The CDR3 DNA is TGTGCCAGCAGCTGGGGACAGGGACCGGGTGGCTACACCTTC. This sequence encodes CASSWGQGPGGYTF.

The genes are TRBV7-2 and TRBJ1-1; a possible D gene is TRBD1 (5 bases). Germline values: CDR1 SGHTA, CDR2 FQGNSA. Trimming shortened V by 5 bases and J by 1 base, and 11 bases separated the two germline ends. This CDR3 is 14 amino acids long. CDR3 bases: TGTGCCAGCAGCCCCCACGGGGGGAACACTGAAGCTTTCTTT. Its protein is CASSPHGGNTEAFF.

The rearrangement uses TRBV18 and TRBJ2-3, with D maybe TRBD1 (6 bases). Germline-derived CDR1 and CDR2 are KGHSH and LQKENI. Trimming stripped 8 bases from V and 6 bases from J, with 15 bases between. This CDR3 comprises 13 residues. As DNA, the CDR3 is TGTGCCAGCGCCGGACAGCTTCAGGATACGCAGTATTTT. Encoded protein: CASAGQLQDTQYF.

The chain employs TRBV19 and TRBJ1-5; 8 positions agree with TRBD1. The germline V gene encodes CDR1 LNHDA and CDR2 SQIVND (reference sequence). CDR3 length: 14 amino acids. V lost 6 bases, J lost 7 bases, and 8 bases stayed unmatched. CDR3 sequence (DNA): TGTGCCAGTAGCACTACAGGGGGAAGGCAGCCCCAGCATTTT. Encoded protein: CASSTTGGRQPQHF. The variable domain in full, with the rest retrieved from reference TRBV19 and TRBJ1-5, is DGGITQSPKYLFRKEGQNVTLSCEQNLNHDAMYWYRQDPGQGLRLIYYSQIVNDFQKGDIAEGYSVSREKKESFPLTVTSAQKNPTAFYLCASSTTGGRQPQHFGDGTRLSIL.

This clone was observed a single time. The chain combines TRBV27 with TRBJ1-2, with 7 bases fitting TRBD1. Germline values: CDR1 MNHEY, CDR2 SMNVEV (reference sequence). The CDR3 runs to 13 residues. The V and J ends lost 6 bases and 8 bases, in that order; junction bases with no gene match: 9. The CDR3 coding sequence is TGTGCCAGCAGCCCGGACAGGATGGAGGGCTACACCTTC. It encodes CASSPDRMEGYTF.

This rearrangement joins TRBV29-1 to TRBJ2-5; TRBD1 is a possible D gene (6 bases). The V gene lost 4 bases and the J gene lost 2 bases, with 17 bases spanning the gap. CDR3 length: 15 amino acids. Germline CDR1 reads SQVTM; CDR2 reads ANQGSEA. CDR3 amino acids: CSVADWQDRQETQYF. CDR3 sequence (DNA): TGCAGCGTTGCGGATTGGCAGGACAGACAAGAGACCCAGTACTTC.

The J gene is TRBJ1-2, the V gene TRBV5-1, with 7 nucleotides matching TRBD1. With V trimmed by 4 bases and J by 0 bases, 6 bases remained unmatched. The germline V gene has CDR1 SGHRS and CDR2 YFSETQ. The CDR3 totals 15 residues. The CDR3 DNA follows: TGCGCCAGCAGCCCGGGGGACAGAGCTAACTATGGCTACACCTTC. Translation gives CASSPGDRANYGYTF.

This clone has a handful of counts. The chain uses TRBV7-9 and TRBJ2-7; TRBD2 aligns across 7 bases. V gave up 3 bases and J gave up 3 bases; unmatched junction bases: 5. Germline CDR1 is SEHNR and CDR2 is FQNEAQ (reference sequence). The CDR3 runs to 14 residues. The DNA of the CDR3 is TGTGCCAGCAGCTTCGCTAGCGGCAACTACGAGCAGTACTTC. It encodes CASSFASGNYEQYF.

This chain uses TRBV4-2 with TRBJ2-3; unclear D gene. The germline gives CDR1 LGHNA, CDR2 YNFKEQ. The CDR3 has 14 amino acids. V was trimmed by 2 bases and J by 2 bases, leaving 8 bases between them. The CDR3 sequence: CASSQPGDTDTQYF. In DNA, the CDR3 is TGTGCCAGCAGCCAACCGGGTGACACAGATACGCAGTATTTT.

The rearrangement joins TRBV3-1 (or the pseudogene TRBV3-2) to TRBJ2-1; 9 bases line up with TRBD2. CDR3 length: 15 residues. The germline V gene encodes CDR1 LGHDT and CDR2 YNNKEL (reference sequence). Germline trimming cut 2 bases from V and 8 bases from J; bases unmatched to any gene: 7. CDR3 nucleotide sequence: TGTGCCAGCAGCCAATGGGCGGGAGGGGTCTATGAGCAGTTCTTC. As protein: CASSQWAGGVYEQFF.

V and J are TRBV7-9 and TRBJ2-7, with D unresolved. The germline V gene has CDR1 SEHNR and CDR2 FQNEAQ (reference sequence). CDR3 length: 12 amino acids. V shed 5 bases and J shed 0 bases, with 5 bases lying between them. The CDR3 is CASSLSSYEQYF. The CDR3 DNA is TGTGCCAGCAGCCTGAGCTCCTACGAGCAGTACTTC.

The DNA for the CDR3 is TGTGCCAGTAGTATTGGTGGTCAGGGGAAGGTACGCATAACGCAGTATTTT. This sequence encodes CASSIGGQGKVRITQYF. The chain carries TRBV19 and TRBJ2-3; tentatively, D is TRBD1 (6 bases). Germline CDR1 reads LNHDA; CDR2 reads SQIVND (reference sequence). The CDR3 spans 17 residues. Trimming took 3 bases from V and 9 from J, leaving 25 bases between them.

The rearrangement links TRBV6-2 or TRBV6-3 to TRBJ2-7; TRBD2 matches 9 bases. With V trimmed by 0 bases and J by 2 bases, 2 bases remained unmatched. The germline gives CDR1 MNHEY, CDR2 SVGEGT. The CDR3 length is 15 residues. The CDR3 region has the DNA TGTGCCAGCAGTTACTCACTAGCGGGCCCCTACGAGCAGTACTTC. This gives the protein CASSYSLAGPYEQYF.

The rearrangement uses TRBV20-1 and TRBJ1-2; no definite D call. The CDR3 runs 11 residues. Germline V gene lookup returns CDR1 DFQATT and CDR2 SNEGSKA (reference sequence). Trimming took 6 bases from V and 8 from J, leaving 13 bases between them. CDR3 sequence: CSAADIPGYTF. As DNA, the CDR3 is TGCAGTGCCGCCGACATACCCGGCTACACCTTC.

J is TRBJ1-5 and V is TRBV7-9; no firm D call. Germline-derived CDR1 and CDR2 are SEHNR and FQNEAQ (reference sequence). Trimming left V 2 bases short and J 4 bases short, with 6 bases between. This CDR3 is 13 amino acids long. CDR3 in amino acids: CASSLTLNQPQHF. The CDR3 nucleotides read TGTGCCAGCAGCTTAACACTAAATCAGCCCCAGCATTTT.

This clone was counted a single time. The chain has TRBV4-3 and TRBJ2-3, with 11 bases that match TRBD2. Germline V gene sequence: CDR1 LGHNA, CDR2 YSLEER. V lost 0 bases and J lost 8; bases outside the gene matches: 13. This CDR3 is 18 amino acids long. CDR3 loop: CASSQDSQTSGVLSTQYF. In DNA, the CDR3 is TGCGCCAGCAGCCAAGACTCCCAGACTAGCGGGGTTCTTAGTACGCAGTATTTT.

The chain uses TRBV6-2 or TRBV6-3 and TRBJ2-2; 8 nucleotides line up with TRBD2. CDR1 and CDR2 (germline): MNHEY, SVGEGT. This CDR3 has 16 amino acids. J gave up 3 bases and V 2 bases, and 5 bases lay outside the gene matches. CDR3 sequence (DNA): TGTGCCAGCAGTTACCGCGGGAGGTACGACACCGGGGAGCTGTTTTTT. It yields the protein CASSYRGRYDTGELFF.

The CDR3 spells CASSRDRGSSGGYTF. The DNA of the CDR3 is TGTGCCAGCAGCCGGGACAGGGGGTCTTCAGGAGGCTACACCTTC. The J gene is TRBJ1-2, the V gene TRBV6-6, with 11 bases identical to TRBD1. Germline assignment: CDR1 MNHNY and CDR2 SVGAGI (reference sequence). The V segment lost 6 bases and the J segment 8 bases; nucleotides outside the gene matches: 11. The CDR3 totals 15 residues.